This record covers a single T cell receptor (beta chain). Its antigen is unidentified. This sample is drawn from a study of T cell responses to AZD1222 COVID-19 vaccine. Regarding the study as a whole: Spike-specific TCR breadth and depth were elevated following two AZD1222 doses.

Clones were read by immunoSEQ multiplex PCR, and TCRdb kept only the in-frame ones, dropping some. Of approximately 190,000 clones in the sample, 80% to 90% were seen once. Germline CDR1 is MNHEY and CDR2 is SMNVEV (reference sequence). The CDR3 has 16 residues. V was pared by 5 bases and J by 5 bases, with 13 bases of the junction left unmatched. The V gene is TRBV27, the J gene TRBJ1-2, with 8 bases that match TRBD1. The sequenced sample was peripheral blood, obtained on day 0 of MenACWY control vaccination. The clonotype originates from an adult in good health. CDR3: CASSRSGGFFSYGYTF. The CDR3 bases are TGTGCCAGCAGTCGCTCAGGGGGCTTTTTTTCTTATGGCTACACCTTC.